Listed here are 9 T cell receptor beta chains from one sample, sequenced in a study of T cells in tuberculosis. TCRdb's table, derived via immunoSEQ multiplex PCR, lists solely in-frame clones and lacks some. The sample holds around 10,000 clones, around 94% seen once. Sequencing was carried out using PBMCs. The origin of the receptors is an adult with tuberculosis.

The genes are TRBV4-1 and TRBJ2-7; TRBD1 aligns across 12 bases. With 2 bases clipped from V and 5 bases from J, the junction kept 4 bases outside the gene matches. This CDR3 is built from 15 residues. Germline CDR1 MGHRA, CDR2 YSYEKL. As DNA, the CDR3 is TGCGCCAGCAGCCAACCGGGACAGGGGGCCAACGAGCAGTACTTC. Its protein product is CASSQPGQGANEQYF.

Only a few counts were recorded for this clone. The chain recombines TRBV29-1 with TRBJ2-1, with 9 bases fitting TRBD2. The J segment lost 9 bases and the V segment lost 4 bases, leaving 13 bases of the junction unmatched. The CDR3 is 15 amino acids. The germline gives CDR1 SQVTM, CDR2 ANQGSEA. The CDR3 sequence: CSVASGGGASPEQFF. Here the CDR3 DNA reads TGCAGCGTTGCCTCGGGCGGGGGGGCGTCGCCTGAGCAGTTCTTC.

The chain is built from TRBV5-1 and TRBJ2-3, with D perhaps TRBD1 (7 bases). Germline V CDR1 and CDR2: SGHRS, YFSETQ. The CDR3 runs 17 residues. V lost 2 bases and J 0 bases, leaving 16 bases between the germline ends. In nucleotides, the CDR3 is TGCGCCAGCAGCTTTTCAGCCAGGGGGACTAGCACAGATACGCAGTATTTT. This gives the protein CASSFSARGTSTDTQYF.

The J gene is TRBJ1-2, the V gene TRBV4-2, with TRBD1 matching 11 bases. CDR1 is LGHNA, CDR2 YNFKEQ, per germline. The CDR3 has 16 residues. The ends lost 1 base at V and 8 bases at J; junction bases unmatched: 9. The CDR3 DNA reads TGTGCCAGCAGCCAAGCTGTGGACAGGGGGCAGGAGGGCTACACCTTC. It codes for CASSQAVDRGQEGYTF.

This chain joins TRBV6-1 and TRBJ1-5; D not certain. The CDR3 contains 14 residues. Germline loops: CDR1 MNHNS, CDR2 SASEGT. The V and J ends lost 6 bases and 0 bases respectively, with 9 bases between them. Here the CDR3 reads CASRAISSNQPQHF. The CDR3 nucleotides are TGTGCCAGCAGAGCAATTTCTAGCAATCAGCCCCAGCATTTT.

CDR3 bases: TGTGCCAGCAGCGTTGGACCCCAGACAGCCTTGCCTGAAGCTTTCTTT. This translates into CASSVGPQTALPEAFF. This rearrangement joins TRBV9 to TRBJ1-1; D is possibly TRBD1 (5 bases). With 2 bases removed from V and 6 bases from J, the gap between germline ends came to 20 bases. The germline V gene has CDR1 SGDLS and CDR2 YYNGEE. This CDR3 contains 16 residues.

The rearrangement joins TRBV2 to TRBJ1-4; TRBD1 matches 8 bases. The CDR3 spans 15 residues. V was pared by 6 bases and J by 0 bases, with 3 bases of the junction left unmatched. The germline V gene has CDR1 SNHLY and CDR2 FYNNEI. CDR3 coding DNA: TGTGCCAGCAGGGACAGGGAGGCAACTAATGAAAAACTGTTTTTT. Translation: CASRDREATNEKLFF.

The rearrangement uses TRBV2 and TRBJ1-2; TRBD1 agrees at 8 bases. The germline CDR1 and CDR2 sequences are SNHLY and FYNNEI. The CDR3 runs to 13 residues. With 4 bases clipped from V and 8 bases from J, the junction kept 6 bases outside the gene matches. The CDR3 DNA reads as TGTGCCAGCAGTGGACAGGGGTCGAAGGGCTACACCTTC. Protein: CASSGQGSKGYTF.

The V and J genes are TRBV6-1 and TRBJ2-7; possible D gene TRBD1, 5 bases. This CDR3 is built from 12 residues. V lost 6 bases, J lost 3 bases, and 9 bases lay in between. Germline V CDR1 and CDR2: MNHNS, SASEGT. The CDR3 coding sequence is TGTGCCAGCAGCGAACAGGTCTACGAGCAGTACTTC. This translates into CASSEQVYEQYF.